Shown below are 29 T cell receptor beta chains from a single sample sequenced in a study of vaccination and CD4 T cells after COVID-19. These receptors' targets are unknown. Treatment here: approximately 10-day PBMC culture with coronavirus spike peptide pools or control peptides (ViraFEST assay). Scientists ran DNA taken from cultured CD4+ T cells through the Oncomine TCR Beta short-read assay for sequencing. Via MiXCR, TCRdb re-called the PCR reads, giving one row per CDR3 protein. This table holds 24,000 or so distinct CDR3 sequences, roughly 40% found once. The sequencing sample was made of CD4+ T cells from blood, cultured in vitro. These receptors came from a human donor who had recovered from COVID-19.

This clonotype appeared a single time. The CDR3 here is CSARDMTSGSLAKNIQYF. The DNA for the CDR3 is TGCAGTGCTAGAGATATGACTAGCGGGAGTTTAGCCAAAAACATTCAGTACTTC. The genes are TRBV20-1 and TRBJ2-4; 12 bases align to TRBD2. The CDR3 runs 18 residues. CDR1 DFQATT and CDR2 SNEGSKA come from the germline V gene (reference sequence). V shed 0 bases, J shed 0 bases, and the junction held 6 bases outside the gene matches.

The sample holds one count of this clonotype. The germline gene is not matched at one end of the junction; a read error may be the cause. The V call is TRBV7-6, the J call TRBJ1-3, with unresolved D. In germline, CDR1 is SGHVS, CDR2 FNYEAQ. The CDR3 is 14 amino acids. CDR3 sequence (DNA): TGTGCTAGCAGCGCGGGGTACTCTGGAAACACCATATATTTT. Protein: CASSAGYSGNTIYF.

The chain combines TRBV20-1 with TRBJ2-2; TRBD2 matches at 13 bases. Losses at the gene ends were 6 bases for V and 6 bases for J; bases not matched to a gene: 10. This CDR3 spans 16 amino acids. Per germline, CDR1 DFQATT and CDR2 SNEGSKA (reference sequence). CDR3 in DNA: TGCAGTGCCACGAAAGCCGGACTAGCGGGAGCCGGGGAGCTGTTTTTT. Residues: CSATKAGLAGAGELFF.

The CDR3 DNA sequence: TGTGCCAGCAGTGCTAGGTACGTTAGGACCCTGGGGACGAACTATGGCTACACCTTC. Amino acids: CASSARYVRTLGTNYGYTF. The rearrangement links TRBV6-1 to TRBJ1-2; D might be TRBD1 (5 bases). CDR3 length equals 19 residues. Deletions cut 4 bases from V and 2 bases from J, with 26 bases between. Germline values: CDR1 MNHNS, CDR2 SASEGT.

The chain employs TRBV20-1 and TRBJ2-1; D is unresolved. The CDR3 runs 10 residues. Germline CDR1 is DFQATT and CDR2 is SNEGSKA (reference sequence). The CDR3 spells CSPVNDEQFF. CDR3 bases: TGCAGCCCAGTAAATGATGAGCAGTTCTTC.

The chain joins TRBV11-2 to TRBJ2-1; the D call may be TRBD1 or TRBD2 (5 bases each). V lost 3 bases to trimming and J lost 4 bases, with 13 bases between them. Germline V gene sequence: CDR1 SGHAT, CDR2 FQNNGV. The CDR3 is made up of 15 amino acids. The CDR3 region has the DNA TGTGCCAGCAGCTTGGGCCACGGGGCTTACAATGAGCAGTTCTTC. Residues: CASSLGHGAYNEQFF.

This clonotype has just a few counts. The J gene is TRBJ2-3, the V gene TRBV20-1; the D gene is possibly TRBD2 (6 bases). The CDR3 extends over 15 amino acids. Trimming stripped 6 bases from V and 1 base from J, with 17 bases between. Germline V CDR1 and CDR2: DFQATT, SNEGSKA (reference sequence). CDR3 nucleotides: TGCAGTGCCCCTACCCCGGGACTCGGCACAGATACGCAGTATTTT. Amino acid sequence: CSAPTPGLGTDTQYF.

A few counts support this clonotype. The chain couples TRBV12-3 or TRBV12-4 to TRBJ2-7, with D perhaps TRBD1 or TRBD2 (7 bases each). Trimming removed 6 bases from V and 1 base from J, with 10 bases in between. CDR3 length: 13 residues. CDR3 sequence: CASRQGGSYEQYF. DNA for the CDR3: TGTGCCAGCAGGCAGGGGGGGTCCTACGAGCAGTACTTC.

A few counts support this clonotype. This chain joins TRBV6-1 and TRBJ2-3; 16 nucleotides align to TRBD2. CDR3 length: 17 residues. Trimming took 6 bases from V and 5 from J; bases not matched to a gene: 8. Per germline, CDR1 MNHNS and CDR2 SASEGT. This CDR3 is CASSPGTSGGAVDTQYF. Written as DNA, the CDR3 is TGTGCCAGCAGCCCCGGGACTAGCGGGGGGGCGGTAGATACGCAGTATTTT.

V is TRBV20-1 and J is TRBJ1-5; a weak D match, TRBD1 (5 bases). Germline CDR1 and CDR2: DFQATT and SNEGSKA (reference sequence). The V end lost 5 bases, the J end lost 5 bases, and 13 bases lay between the germline ends. The CDR3 runs to 13 residues. The CDR3 DNA reads TGCAGTGCTGGGGCGACCCTAGATCAGCCCCAGCATTTT. Its protein product is CSAGATLDQPQHF.

A few counts support this clonotype. The gene calls are TRBV7-2 and TRBJ2-5, with D possibly being TRBD2 (6 bases). Germline CDR1 is SGHTA and CDR2 is FQGNSA. This CDR3 is built from 15 residues. The V end lost 5 bases, the J end lost 5 bases, and 18 bases lay between the germline ends. The CDR3 reads CASSLRTLAGETQYF. The CDR3 DNA sequence: TGTGCCAGCAGCCTTCGGACCCTGGCGGGGGAGACCCAGTACTTC.

In this sample, this clonotype turned up a few times. The chain carries TRBV7-9 and TRBJ2-7; weak D call: TRBD1 (6 bases). The CDR3 totals 16 residues. CDR1 SEHNR and CDR2 FQNEAQ come from the germline V gene (reference sequence). The germline V and J ends were trimmed by 2 bases and 7 bases, with 21 bases remaining between them. CDR3 in DNA: TGTGCCAGCAGCTTATTTCTTATGGGGGCAGGGTGGGAGCAGTACTTC. It translates to CASSLFLMGAGWEQYF.

The chain combines TRBV20-1 with TRBJ2-5, with D hard to call. The CDR3 is 11 amino acids. Germline V CDR1 and CDR2: DFQATT, SNEGSKA (reference sequence). V was shortened by 8 bases and J by 4 bases, with 11 bases between the two germline ends. CDR3 nucleotides: TGCAGTCCTGGGCTACGAGAGACCCAGTACTTC. Amino acid sequence: CSPGLRETQYF.

This rearrangement joins TRBV19 to TRBJ1-2, with 8 bases lining up with TRBD1. V was pared by 7 bases and J by 7 bases, with 11 bases of the junction left unmatched. This CDR3 spans 14 amino acids. Germline assignment: CDR1 LNHDA and CDR2 SQIVND (reference sequence). In DNA form, the CDR3 reads TGTGCCAGTACCCCCGCGACAGGGGCGGGTGGCTACACCTTC. This translates into CASTPATGAGGYTF.

The chain uses TRBV20-1 and TRBJ2-7; the D is unclear. This CDR3 spans 10 amino acids. Between the trimmed V and J ends, which lost 7 bases and 4 bases, there was a span of 8 bases. Germline loops: CDR1 DFQATT, CDR2 SNEGSKA (reference sequence). In nucleotides, the CDR3 is TGCAGTGTTCCCCAATACGAGCAGTACTTC. Translating gives CSVPQYEQYF.

This sequence joins TRBV5-1 and TRBJ2-1; 7 bases are shared with TRBD2. Germline V gene lookup returns CDR1 SGHRS and CDR2 YFSETQ. V lost 4 bases, J lost 2 bases, and 6 bases stayed unmatched. The CDR3 totals 15 residues. The CDR3 nucleotides are TGCGCCAGCAGCCTCATTGGGGGGGCCTACAATGAGCAGTTCTTC. It codes for CASSLIGGAYNEQFF.

There are a few counts of this clonotype. The chain uses TRBV5-6 and TRBJ1-2, with a weak D call TRBD1 (5 bases). The CDR3 is made up of 13 amino acids. The germline V gene encodes CDR1 SGHDT and CDR2 YYEEEE. V lost 2 bases, J lost 8 bases, and 13 bases lay in between. The CDR3 DNA is TGTGCCAGCAGCTTAGGCAGGGTATACGGCTACACCTTC. The encoded protein is CASSLGRVYGYTF.

The rearrangement uses TRBV18 and TRBJ1-1, with D possibly TRBD1 on 6 matching bases. The CDR3 consists of 13 residues. The germline CDR1 and CDR2 sequences are KGHSH and LQKENI. The V end lost 5 bases, the J end lost 0 bases, and 7 bases lay between the germline ends. CDR3 residues: CASSRGMNTEAFF. CDR3 coding DNA: TGTGCCAGCTCAAGGGGGATGAACACTGAAGCTTTCTTT. Full variable domain (rest looked up from reference TRBV18 and TRBJ1-1): NAGVMQNPRHLVRRRGQEARLRCSPMKGHSHVYWYRQLPEEGLKFMVYLQKENIIDESGMPKERFSAEFPKEGPSILRIQQVVRGDSAAYFCASSRGMNTEAFFGQGTRLTVV.

The chain is built from TRBV4-2 and TRBJ2-7; 8 positions agree with TRBD2. The CDR3 runs to 17 residues. CDR1 is LGHNA and CDR2 is YNFKEQ in the germline V gene. Trimming removed 3 bases from V and 3 bases from J; junction bases left unmatched: 13. The CDR3 DNA reads as TGTGCCAGCAGCCAGGACGGCCCGGGGGGGAGTTTCTACGAGCAGTACTTC. The encoded protein is CASSQDGPGGSFYEQYF.

This chain joins TRBV6-1 and TRBJ2-3, with 8 bases that match TRBD1. In germline, CDR1 is MNHNS, CDR2 SASEGT. The CDR3 has 15 residues. With 3 bases clipped from V and 1 base from J, the junction kept 3 bases outside the gene matches. The CDR3 nucleotides read TGTGCCAGCAGTGACGACAGGGGTGGCACAGATACGCAGTATTTT. Encoded protein: CASSDDRGGTDTQYF.

The V and J genes are TRBV18 and TRBJ2-5; D is perhaps TRBD1 (5 bases). Looked up from germline, CDR1 is KGHSH and CDR2 is LQKENI. The CDR3 totals 15 residues. The ends were cut back, 4 bases at V and 3 bases at J, with 15 bases in the middle. CDR3 nucleotides: TGTGCCAGCTCACACCTCGGGCCAGGGAAAGAGACCCAGTACTTC. It translates to CASSHLGPGKETQYF.

The genes are TRBV21-1 and TRBJ2-7; the listed D gene, TRBD1, was not tested against the DNA. TRBV21-1 is designated a pseudogene. This CDR3 spans 11 amino acids. The CDR3 here is CASSLRTGGNF. CDR3 coding DNA: TGTGCCAGCAGCCTTCGGACAGGGGGAAACTTC.

This clonotype was detected only once. The chain uses TRBV2 and TRBJ1-2; 7 nucleotides match TRBD1. Germline loops: CDR1 SNHLY, CDR2 FYNNEI. The CDR3 is made up of 12 amino acids. Germline trimming cut 4 bases from V and 10 bases from J; bases unmatched to any gene: 6. CDR3 in amino acids: CASSGQGVDYTF. CDR3 in DNA: TGTGCCAGCAGTGGACAGGGCGTTGACTACACCTTC.

This clonotype was observed a few times. The chain couples TRBV28 to TRBJ2-5, with TRBD2 identical over 10 bases. CDR1 and CDR2 from the germline V gene are MDHEN and SYDVKM. This CDR3 is 16 amino acids long. Unmatched junction bases numbered 11, after V lost 7 bases and J lost 3 bases. CDR3 in amino acids: CASTRNSGRFKETQYF. The CDR3, as DNA: TGTGCCAGCACCCGGAATAGCGGGAGGTTCAAAGAGACCCAGTACTTC.

This clonotype was counted between two and nine times. The V call is TRBV24-1, the J call TRBJ2-3, with D unclear. CDR3 length: 16 amino acids. Germline values: CDR1 KGHDR, CDR2 SFDVKD. V lost 1 base and J lost 2, with 12 bases in between. CDR3 DNA sequence: TGTGCCACCAGTGATTTCGGGCGGAGAGACACAGATACGCAGTATTTT. Protein product: CATSDFGRRDTDTQYF.

This clonotype has only a few counts. V is TRBV28 and J is TRBJ2-3; 7 bases align to TRBD1. Trimming at V came to 4 bases and at J to 2 bases, leaving 9 bases not matched to a gene. The CDR3 consists of 16 residues. Germline V gene lookup returns CDR1 MDHEN and CDR2 SYDVKM. CDR3 DNA sequence: TGTGCCAGCAGTTCCCGCCGGGACAGCAACACAGATACGCAGTATTTT. It codes for CASSSRRDSNTDTQYF.

This clonotype occurred once. One junction end does not reproduce the germline sequence, and a read error may be involved. The chain is built from TRBV24-1 and TRBJ1-2; 9 bases are a match to TRBD1. CDR3 size: 16 residues. Germline CDR1 is KGHDR and CDR2 is SFDVKD. As DNA, the CDR3 is TGTGCCACCAGTGACACGGGACAGGGAAAGGACTATGGCTGCACCTTC. Encoded protein: CATSDTGQGKDYGCTF.

The chain recombines TRBV12-3 or TRBV12-4 with TRBJ2-7; D may be TRBD2 (6 bases). V lost 3 bases and J 6 bases, leaving 15 bases between the germline ends. The CDR3 extends over 14 amino acids. This CDR3 reads CASSLRGATGEQYF. CDR3 DNA sequence: TGTGCCAGCAGTTTGCGCGGGGCCACAGGCGAGCAGTACTTC.

The chain employs TRBV19 and TRBJ2-1; D may correspond to TRBD1 or TRBD2 (6 bases each). From germline, CDR1 is LNHDA and CDR2 SQIVND (reference sequence). V lost 6 bases to trimming and J lost 7 bases, with 13 bases between them. The CDR3 runs to 13 residues. CDR3 sequence (DNA): TGTGCCAGTAGCGGGGGCGCTGGAAATGAGCAGTTCTTC. Translating it yields CASSGGAGNEQFF.